This is a list of T cell receptor beta chains from one sample in a study of T cell responses to AZD1222 COVID-19 vaccine. Generated by immunoSEQ multiplex PCR, the TCRdb table keeps only in-frame clones and is missing some. The table has approximately 150,000 clones, about 93% seen once. The sequenced sample was peripheral blood, obtained 28 days after the second AZD1222 dose. Receptors originate from an adult who received the AZD1222 COVID-19 vaccine. Both conserved end residues are part of each CDR3. The D gene is left open where the match is weak. Where a row states a size, it is once, few, many or the class of an expanded clone; other rows omit it.

clone size | J gene | D gene | V gene | CDR3 DNA | CDR3 protein
NA | TRBJ2-7 | NA | TRBV5-1 | TGCGCCAGCAGCTTGTTTGTAGAAATGAACGAGCAGTACTTC | CASSLFVEMNEQYF
NA | TRBJ2-5 | TRBD2 | TRBV7-2 | TGTGCCAGCAGCTTAAATAAGCGGGAGAGGGAGACCCAGTACTTC | CASSLNKRERETQYF
NA | TRBJ1-3 | TRBD1 | TRBV5-5 | TGTGCCAGCAGCTTGACAGGGGTTTCGGACACCATATATTTT | CASSLTGVSDTIYF
NA | TRBJ1-5 | NA | TRBV25-1 | TGTGCCAGCAGTGAAGGGGATAGCAATCAGCCCCAGCATTTT | CASSEGDSNQPQHF
NA | TRBJ1-5 | NA | TRBV23-1 | TGCGCCAGCAGTCACCTCGAGGGGGGAAGCAATCAGCCCCAGCATTTT | CASSHLEGGSNQPQHF
NA | TRBJ1-2 | NA | TRBV3-1/TRBV3-2 | TGTGCCAGCAGCCAAGCGACAGATTATGGCTACACCTTC | CASSQATDYGYTF
NA | TRBJ1-1 | NA | TRBV9 | TGTGCCAGCAGCGCGGGGGGGCAGAACACTGAAGCTTTCTTT | CASSAGGQNTEAFF
NA | TRBJ1-5 | NA | TRBV10-2 | TGCGCCAGCAGCGGAGGGTTAGGGGGGGTCCATCAGCCCCAGCATTTT | CASSGGLGGVHQPQHF
NA | TRBJ2-3 | TRBD2 | TRBV7-9 | TGTGCCAGCAGCCCCGGGACTAGCGGGGCAGATACGCAGTATTTT | CASSPGTSGADTQYF
NA | TRBJ1-6 | NA | TRBV3-1/TRBV3-2 | TGTGCCAGCGCCCGCCTCCGGGACAATAATTCACCCCTCCACTTT | CASARLRDNNSPLHF
once | TRBJ2-2 | TRBD1 | TRBV9 | TGTGCCAGCAGCGCGCTAGAGACAGGGCCGGCCGGGGAGCTGTTTTTT | CASSALETGPAGELFF
NA | TRBJ1-1 | NA | TRBV2 | TGTGCCAGCACCGTGGGGCTTATGAACACTGAAGCTTTCTTT | CASTVGLMNTEAFF
NA | TRBJ2-7 | TRBD1 | TRBV30 | TGTGCCTGGAGTCTACCTGGGACAGTGTCCTACGAGCAGTACTTC | CAWSLPGTVSYEQYF
NA | TRBJ1-5 | NA | TRBV6-6 | TGTGCCAGCAGTTACGATCCCACAGGGTATCAGCCCCAGCATTTT | CASSYDPTGYQPQHF
NA | TRBJ1-1 | NA | TRBV19 | TGTGCCAGTAGTATCGGCAGAGTAACTGAAGCTTTCTTT | CASSIGRVTEAFF
once | TRBJ2-5 | NA | TRBV21-1 | TGTGCCAGCAGCATCCCCGGGGGAGACAGGGGTGAACAAGAGACCCAGTACTTC | CASSIPGGDRGEQETQYF
NA | TRBJ1-1 | TRBD1 | TRBV6-5 | TGTGCCAGCAGATCAGGACAGGGGGCTGAAGCTTTCTTT | CASRSGQGAEAFF
NA | TRBJ1-1 | NA | TRBV14 | TGTGCCAGCAGCCAAGTCCGGGGGAGGAACACTGAAGCTTTCTTT | CASSQVRGRNTEAFF
once | TRBJ1-5 | NA | TRBV9 | TGTGCCAGCAGCGTAGTCACAATAAACAATCAGCCCCAGCATTTT | CASSVVTINNQPQHF
NA | TRBJ1-2 | NA | TRBV29-1 | TGCAGCGTTGAACAGGACAATGGCTACACCTTC | CSVEQDNGYTF
few | TRBJ2-3 | TRBD2 | TRBV11-3 | TGTGCCAGCAGCTTAGGGGTGGGACTAGCGGACACAGATACGCAGTATTTT | CASSLGVGLADTDTQYF
NA | TRBJ2-4 | NA | TRBV7-9 | TGTGCCAGCAGCTTAGCGGGGACCGTGCACATTCAGTACTTC | CASSLAGTVHIQYF
NA | TRBJ1-5 | TRBD1 | TRBV3-1/TRBV3-2 | TGTGCCAGCAGCCGGACAGGGGATCAGCCCCAGCATTTT | CASSRTGDQPQHF
NA | TRBJ2-1 | TRBD2 | TRBV3-1/TRBV3-2 | TGTGCCAGCAGCCCCGGGACTAGCGCCTACAATGAGCAGTTCTTC | CASSPGTSAYNEQFF
once | TRBJ1-3 | NA | TRBV6-5 | TGTGCCAGCAGTTACTCTTACCAGGGAGGAAACACCATATATTTT | CASSYSYQGGNTIYF
NA | TRBJ1-2 | NA | TRBV19 | TGTGCCAGTAGTATGGGGCGTTCGGGCGGGAGCTATGGCTACACCTTC | CASSMGRSGGSYGYTF
NA | TRBJ1-1 | NA | TRBV11-2 | TGTGCCAGCAGCTTAGTCACCGGGAGGGCGGGCCTCACTGAAGCTTTCTTT | CASSLVTGRAGLTEAFF
NA | TRBJ1-4 | TRBD1 | TRBV18 | TGTGCCAGCTCACCACAGACAGGGGGCGGTGAAAAACTGTTTTTT | CASSPQTGGGEKLFF
NA | TRBJ1-2 | NA | TRBV6-5 | TGTGCCATCTCGGGGTCGCAGTTTTCGGATGGCTACACCTTC | CAISGSQFSDGYTF
NA | TRBJ2-2 | NA | TRBV5-1 | TGCGCCAGCAGCCGGGGAGGATCGAACACCGGGGAGCTGTTTTTT | CASSRGGSNTGELFF
NA | TRBJ2-3 | NA | TRBV19 | TGTGCCAGTAAATTTTTATCTACTAGCACAGATACGCAGTATTTT | CASKFLSTSTDTQYF